The T cell receptor (beta chain) described here comes from a study of neurological immune-mediated disorders (dated by TCRdb to about 2019). In the study overall: Peripheral blood TCR-beta repertoires from HTLV-I-associated myelopathy (HAM/TSP) patients, multiple sclerosis patients and healthy controls were compared by UMI-based sequencing. The cohort comprised 60 to 75 subjects: about 15 HAM/TSP patients, around 35 multiple sclerosis patients and about 20 healthy controls. The roughly 100 TCR-beta libraries covered PBMC samples along with longitudinal samples, technical triplicates, and paired sorted CD4+ and CD8+ T-cell subsets. The investigation overall reported the following: TCR clonal expansion was highest in HAM/TSP patients and lowest in MS patients, with MS patients falling below even healthy controls. Across subjects, expanded clones never shared an identical CDR3 amino acid sequence, which suggests that the TCR-beta repertoires in every group were private.

This clonotype was observed many times. Which antigen it targets is not known. One base away there is no much larger clone; base qualities are not given. TCR libraries for sorted subsets were made from 1 million sorted CD4+ or CD8+ T cells. Peripheral blood was subjected to Ficoll-Hypaque density gradient centrifugation to isolate PBMCs, which were then cryopreserved in liquid nitrogen. The study also sequenced paired sorted CD4+ and CD8+ subsets from healthy controls, HAM/TSP patients and MS patients. cDNA was synthesized by template-switch 5'RACE using a primer with a 10-nucleotide random unique molecular identifier that tagged each TCR transcript. Every sequencing run yielded over 200 million TCR-beta sequences covering 15-18 subjects. The RNeasy kit was used for extraction of total RNA. The KAPA Real-time Library Amplification kit was used to amplify TCR-beta VDJ regions with primers for the TCR constant region and the 5'RACE anchor. A first PCR added sample indexes and Illumina adaptors, after which a second PCR increased the library yield. The roughly 650 bp TCR product was size-selected on a 2% E-gel SizeSelection system after Ampure bead purification. Before pooling, library quality was checked on a Bioanalyzer, concentration was measured with Qubit, and libraries were quantified with the Kapa Library Quantification kit. An Illumina HiSeq 2500 sequenced the libraries paired-end 2 x 150 bp. To increase sequence diversity, 25-30% phiX was spiked into each library pool. As for the original processing: The quality-filtered reads were processed with the UMI-based MiGEC pipeline, whose error correction step removed more than 80% of the raw TCR sequences. IMGT germline references were used for aligning VDJ genes, and each clonotype was defined as a unique CDR3 amino acid sequence together with its V-J genes. Clonal expansion, Shannon diversity and CDR3 relatedness were evaluated with VDJtools (CalcPairwiseDistances, ClusterSamples), while phylogenetic trees were built in CLCbio workbench. Clones with at least 8 unique UMIs were defined as expanded, with this threshold being based on coefficient-of-variation modelling across technical triplicates. TCRdb redid the processing of the public reads, applying fastp at Q25 and MiXCR, and retained in-frame beta chains. Each CDR3 protein gets just one entry, which takes the most common genes and DNA from the rows behind it. The V and J calls follow TCRdb's processing rather than the paper's. Present in this sample are under 45,000 distinct CDR3 sequences, approximately 14% of which were seen just once. The ten largest clones capture 3% to 4.5% of the sample.

The sequenced sample consisted of CD4+ T cells from blood. The receptor's source is a woman aged 55-69 years with HTLV-1-associated myelopathy (HAM/TSP).

At the DNA level, the sequence is TGTGCCAGCAGCCCTTTTCTATCGGACTCTGGGGCCAACGTCCTGACTTTC. Translation gives CASSPFLSDSGANVLTF. The rearranged segments are TRBV14 and TRBJ2-6; no D gene is confidently identified. The germline V gene sets CDR1 to SGHDN and CDR2 to FVKESK. V loses 4 bases of germline sequence and J loses 0 bases, and the interval between the two ends is 13 bases. Measured from the cysteine to the phenylalanine, the CDR3 is 17 residues long. Only CDR3 DNA is held: 51 bases, read in frame from base 1.